The 21 T cell receptor beta chains presented below share a single source sample, sequenced in a study of OX40 agonist ivuxolimab in advanced cancers. This table comes from immunoSEQ multiplex PCR, and its TCRdb copy is limited to in-frame clones, with some not included. The table has 25,000 to 30,000 clones, approximately 86% seen once; the top ten hold approximately 15%. The sample in question was CD4+ or CD8+ T cells sorted from blood, obtained in a trial of the OX40 agonist ivuxolimab. These receptor sequences come from an adult with an advanced solid tumor such as melanoma, head and neck, liver or kidney cancer.

This clone was counted once. The rearrangement joins TRBV5-1 to TRBJ2-7, with TRBD1 matching over 7 bases. V lost 4 bases and J lost 4; bases outside the gene matches: 11. Germline CDR1 and CDR2: SGHRS and YFSETQ. The CDR3 is made up of 15 amino acids. The CDR3 is CASSDNPGQNYEQYF. Here the CDR3 DNA reads TGCGCCAGCAGCGACAATCCGGGACAGAATTACGAGCAGTACTTC.

V and J are TRBV10-3 and TRBJ2-7, with D perhaps TRBD2 (5 bases). V was trimmed by 0 bases and J by 0 bases, leaving 9 bases between them. Germline V gene data show CDR1 as ENHRY and CDR2 as SYGVKD. The CDR3 sequence is 15 residues long. CDR3 protein: CAISESEGPSYEQYF. Here the CDR3 DNA reads TGTGCCATCAGTGAGTCAGAGGGTCCCTCCTACGAGCAGTACTTC.

The chain uses TRBV6-6 and TRBJ1-1, with D unclear. Germline V gene sequence: CDR1 MNHNY, CDR2 SVGAGI (reference sequence). Trimming cost V 0 bases and J 7 bases, with 6 bases left between them. This CDR3 spans 12 amino acids. Written as DNA, the CDR3 is TGTGCCAGCAGTTACTCAGAATATGAAGCTTTCTTT. The encoded protein is CASSYSEYEAFF.

This sequence joins TRBV6-6 and TRBJ2-7; D tentatively fits TRBD1 or TRBD2 (5 bases each). Trimming cost V 2 bases and J 5 bases, with 13 bases left between them. Germline loops: CDR1 MNHNY, CDR2 SVGAGI (reference sequence). This CDR3 spans 14 amino acids. CDR3 amino acids: CASSYVGVGDEQYF. The DNA of the CDR3 is TGTGCCAGCAGTTACGTCGGAGTGGGGGACGAGCAGTACTTC.

The V and J genes are TRBV9 and TRBJ2-1, with 13 bases aligning to TRBD2. The CDR3 totals 15 residues. Per germline, CDR1 SGDLS and CDR2 YYNGEE. Unmatched junction bases numbered 1, after V lost 1 base and J lost 6 bases. The CDR3 DNA is TGTGCCAGCAGCGTAACTAGCGGGAGGGTCAATGAGCAGTTCTTC. Translation: CASSVTSGRVNEQFF.

The chain combines TRBV27 with TRBJ2-7; TRBD2 agrees at 7 bases. The V gene's germline CDR1 is MNHEY and CDR2 SMNVEV (reference sequence). The CDR3 has 14 amino acids. V trimming: 7 bases; J trimming: 4 bases; junction bases outside the gene matches: 10. This CDR3 is CASKSGAGPYEQYF. The CDR3 bases are TGTGCCAGCAAAAGCGGGGCGGGCCCTTACGAGCAGTACTTC.

This chain joins TRBV7-9 and TRBJ2-7; possibly TRBD1 or TRBD2 for D (5 bases each). Germline lookup yields CDR1 SEHNR and CDR2 FQNEAQ (reference sequence). The CDR3 is made up of 14 amino acids. The V end was cut by 3 bases, the J end by 0 bases, with 9 bases between. This CDR3 is CASSLRGPSYEQYF. The CDR3 nucleotides are TGTGCCAGCAGCTTGAGGGGACCCTCCTACGAGCAGTACTTC.

This chain connects TRBV5-1 to TRBJ2-3; 14 bases line up with TRBD2. CDR3 length: 15 residues. V lost 4 bases to trimming and J lost 7 bases; unmatched junction nucleotides: 5. CDR1 is SGHRS, CDR2 YFSETQ, per germline. CDR3: CASSQTSGRANTQYF. Here the CDR3 DNA reads TGCGCCAGCAGCCAGACTAGCGGGAGGGCAAATACGCAGTATTTT.

The gene calls are TRBV2 and TRBJ1-2, with D possibly matching TRBD1 (5 bases). Germline CDR1 and CDR2: SNHLY and FYNNEI. The V gene lost 6 bases and the J gene lost 4 bases, with 18 bases spanning the gap. The CDR3 totals 15 residues. Here the CDR3 reads CASSADAGVGYGYTF. CDR3 bases: TGTGCCAGCAGCGCTGACGCGGGGGTTGGCTATGGCTACACCTTC.

V is TRBV4-2 and J is TRBJ2-1; TRBD2 might be the D (5 bases). The CDR3 loop spans 17 amino acids. The germline V gene has CDR1 LGHNA and CDR2 YNFKEQ. V gave up 0 bases and J gave up 8 bases, with 20 bases separating them. The CDR3 protein is CASSQDEGNTPRDEQFF. The CDR3 nucleotides are TGTGCCAGCAGCCAAGATGAGGGAAACACCCCTCGCGATGAGCAGTTCTTC.

The chain is built from TRBV14 and TRBJ2-1; either TRBD1 or TRBD2 may fit D (5 bases each). The CDR3 totals 15 residues. V was trimmed by 4 bases and J by 3 bases, leaving 13 bases between them. Germline CDR1 reads SGHDN; CDR2 reads FVKESK. CDR3 nucleotides: TGTGCCAGCAGCCCCCCGGGACGACTCTACAATGAGCAGTTCTTC. It translates to CASSPPGRLYNEQFF.

J is TRBJ2-5 and V is TRBV28; 8 nucleotides agree with TRBD1. The DNA end is more similar to TRBJ2-7, so the J call may be wrong. CDR1 and CDR2 (germline): MDHEN, SYDVKM. The CDR3 length is 14 residues. CDR3: CASSFSRGRYEQYF. The CDR3 region has the DNA TGTGCCAGCAGTTTCTCCAGGGGGCGATACGAGCAGTACTTC.

The gene calls are TRBV27 and TRBJ2-7, with D unclear. Germline CDR1 reads MNHEY; CDR2 reads SMNVEV (reference sequence). The CDR3 covers 15 residues. V was clipped by 0 bases and J by 3 bases, with 12 bases between them. The CDR3 nucleotides are TGTGCCAGCAGTTTATCGATTTGGACCCTCTACGAGCAGTACTTC. Amino acid sequence: CASSLSIWTLYEQYF.

V gene TRBV7-8 combines with J gene TRBJ1-6; D gene uncertain. CDR1 and CDR2 from the germline V gene are SGHVS and FQNEAQ. This CDR3 region has 15 residues. Trimming cost V 4 bases and J 3 bases, with 10 bases left between them. CDR3 residues: CASSSLGVYNSPLHF. DNA of the CDR3: TGTGCCAGCAGCTCTCTCGGGGTCTATAATTCACCCCTCCACTTT.

The genes are TRBV15 and TRBJ1-1; tentative D call: TRBD1 (6 bases). The CDR3 runs to 15 residues. Germline V gives CDR1 LNHNV, CDR2 YYDKDF (reference sequence). Trimming removed 0 bases at V and 6 bases at J, with 14 bases between. CDR3 region: CATSRDQGPGAEAFF. The CDR3 bases are TGTGCCACCAGCAGAGATCAGGGGCCGGGCGCTGAAGCTTTCTTT.

V is TRBV7-2 and J is TRBJ2-5; 11 bases map to TRBD2. The V gene end was trimmed by 2 bases and the J gene end by 5 bases; junction bases not matched to a gene: 13. Per the germline V gene, CDR1 is SGHTA and CDR2 is FQGNSA. This CDR3 contains 18 residues. The CDR3 DNA reads TGTGCCAGCAGCTTAAAACTAGCGGGGGCGGGATTTACGGAGACCCAGTACTTC. It yields the protein CASSLKLAGAGFTETQYF.

Only one count was recorded for this clone. The CDR3 spells CASSQWVVWGNEQFF. The DNA for the CDR3 is TGTGCCAGCAGCCAATGGGTGGTTTGGGGCAATGAGCAGTTCTTC. The gene calls are TRBV4-2 and TRBJ2-1; D is uncertain. Germline CDR1 LGHNA, CDR2 YNFKEQ. V was pared by 2 bases and J by 6 bases, with 14 bases between. CDR3 length: 15 residues.

The CDR3 protein is CASGGTGELDEQYF. CDR3 coding DNA: TGTGCCAGCGGGGGGACAGGGGAATTGGACGAGCAGTACTTC. The V gene is TRBV28, the J gene TRBJ2-7; TRBD1 agrees at 10 bases. Germline loops: CDR1 MDHEN, CDR2 SYDVKM. Trimming cost V 8 bases and J 5 bases; bases outside gene matches: 9. This CDR3 is 14 amino acids long.

CDR3 sequence reads: CASSWVAGRPYEQYF. DNA of the CDR3: TGTGCCAGCAGTTGGGTAGCGGGGAGACCTTACGAGCAGTACTTC. J is TRBJ2-7 and V is TRBV27; 8 bases agree with TRBD2. With 4 bases clipped from V and 4 bases from J, the junction kept 9 bases outside the gene matches. The germline V gene encodes CDR1 MNHEY and CDR2 SMNVEV (reference sequence). This CDR3 has 15 residues.

This clone turned up a few times. The chain employs TRBV4-1 and TRBJ1-1; 8 bases are a match to TRBD1. Germline values: CDR1 MGHRA, CDR2 YSYEKL. The CDR3 extends over 19 amino acids. V trimming: 0 bases; J trimming: 0 bases; junction bases outside the gene matches: 12. CDR3 residues: CASSQDRQGIILMNTEAFF. CDR3 nucleotides: TGCGCCAGCAGCCAAGACCGACAGGGGATAATTTTAATGAACACTGAAGCTTTCTTT.

This chain links TRBV4-3 with TRBJ2-1, with 7 bases identical to TRBD1. Per germline, CDR1 LGHNA and CDR2 YSLEER. The junction had 9 bases not matched to a gene; V was cut back by 5 bases and J by 8 bases. The CDR3 is made up of 14 amino acids. The CDR3 here is CASSFQGESDEQFF. The CDR3 DNA reads TGCGCCAGCAGCTTCCAGGGGGAGTCCGATGAGCAGTTCTTC.